Listed here are 32 T cell receptor beta chains from one sample, sequenced in a study of blood T cell repertoires in COVID-19. Libraries were prepared by immunoSEQ multiplex PCR; TCRdb keeps only in-frame clonotypes and omits some of them. The table shows about 140,000 clones, with around nine tenths occurring only once. The specimen sequenced was peripheral blood. The source is a woman aged 45-65 years with active or convalescent COVID-19.

This chain links TRBV11-2 with TRBJ2-7, with TRBD2 identical over 11 bases. V was pared by 6 bases and J by 5 bases, with 6 bases of the junction left unmatched. This CDR3 region has 14 residues. Germline V gene data show CDR1 as SGHAT and CDR2 as FQNNGV. CDR3: CASRVAGGPHEQYF. CDR3 in DNA: TGTGCCAGCAGGGTAGCGGGGGGGCCTCACGAGCAGTACTTC.

The V call is TRBV12-3 or TRBV12-4, the J call TRBJ1-4; no definite D call. V lost 1 base and J 5 bases, leaving 5 bases between the germline ends. The CDR3 spans 13 residues. In DNA, the CDR3 is TGTGCCAGCAGTTTAGGGCAGAATGAAAAACTGTTTTTT. As protein: CASSLGQNEKLFF.

This chain joins TRBV5-1 and TRBJ2-1, with unresolved D. The CDR3 has 15 residues. Trimming took off 3 bases at V and 4 bases at J, with 14 bases between the two ends. The germline V gene has CDR1 SGHRS and CDR2 YFSETQ. CDR3 sequence (DNA): TGCGCCAGCAGCTCTTCAGGTGCGCCGTACAATGAGCAGTTCTTC. It encodes CASSSSGAPYNEQFF. The complete variable domain, with remaining parts taken from reference TRBV5-1 and TRBJ2-1, reads KAGVTQTPRYLIKTRGQQVTLSCSPISGHRSVSWYQQTPGQGLQFLFEYFSETQRNKGNFPGRFSGRQFSNSRSEMNVSTLELGDSALYLCASSSSGAPYNEQFFGPGTRLTVL.

The chain uses TRBV28 and TRBJ2-7; perhaps TRBD1 as D (5 bases). V shed 2 bases and J shed 2 bases, with 13 bases lying between them. The CDR3 covers 15 residues. Germline V gene lookup returns CDR1 MDHEN and CDR2 SYDVKM. This CDR3 reads CASSLIPTGTYEQYF. Here the CDR3 DNA reads TGTGCCAGCAGTTTAATACCTACAGGTACCTACGAGCAGTACTTC.

The chain has TRBV3-1 (or the pseudogene TRBV3-2) and TRBJ1-6; TRBD1 might be the D (6 bases). This CDR3 contains 14 residues. Germline V gene data show CDR1 as LGHDT and CDR2 as YNNKEL (reference sequence). V lost 1 base to trimming and J lost 10 bases, with 11 bases between them. The CDR3 spells CASSQAGGASPLHF. The CDR3 DNA follows: TGTGCCAGCAGCCAAGCTGGGGGGGCGTCACCCCTCCACTTT.

This clone was counted a few times. The chain has TRBV4-1 and TRBJ2-2; 9 positions match TRBD1. This CDR3 comprises 16 residues. The germline V gene encodes CDR1 MGHRA and CDR2 YSYEKL. Trimming cost V 2 bases and J 4 bases; bases outside gene matches: 5. Here the CDR3 reads CASSQSTGGSTGELFF. CDR3 in DNA: TGCGCCAGCAGCCAAAGTACAGGGGGCAGCACCGGGGAGCTGTTTTTT.

The J gene is TRBJ2-1, the V gene TRBV4-3; 10 nucleotides agree with TRBD2. V shed 0 bases and J 7 bases; nucleotides not matched to a gene: 6. This CDR3 has 16 residues. CDR1 is LGHNA, CDR2 YSLEER, per germline. CDR3 DNA: TGCGCCAGCAGCCAAGAAGTAGCGGGGGGTGGAAATGAGCAGTTCTTC. Translated: CASSQEVAGGGNEQFF.

The V call is TRBV7-9, the J call TRBJ2-7; D call uncertain. Trimming cost V 4 bases and J 6 bases, with 10 bases left between them. This CDR3 region has 12 residues. The germline CDR1 and CDR2 sequences are SEHNR and FQNEAQ (reference sequence). The CDR3 nucleotides are TGTGCCAGCAGCTACCCCCCCGGCGAGCAGTACTTC. It translates to CASSYPPGEQYF.

In DNA, the CDR3 is TGCGCCAGCAGCTTCCTAGCGGGGGGCTCCAGAAGGTACTTC. Its protein product is CASSFLAGGSRRYF. J is TRBJ2-5 and V is TRBV4-1; 11 bases are shared with TRBD2. The CDR3 sequence is 14 residues long. CDR1 and CDR2 (germline): MGHRA, YSYEKL. J gave up 13 bases and V 5 bases, and 12 bases lay outside the gene matches.

The J gene is TRBJ1-2, the V gene TRBV5-6; D not resolved. The CDR3 has 14 residues. CDR1 SGHDT and CDR2 YYEEEE come from the germline V gene. V lost 0 bases and J 1 base, leaving 7 bases between the germline ends. Written as DNA, the CDR3 is TGTGCCAGCAGCTTGGACAACAGTAACTATGGCTACACCTTC. Its protein is CASSLDNSNYGYTF.

The V and J genes are TRBV27 and TRBJ2-7; a possible D gene is TRBD1 (8 bases). Germline V CDR1 and CDR2: MNHEY, SMNVEV (reference sequence). The CDR3 consists of 14 residues. Trimming shortened V by 7 bases and J by 3 bases, and 16 bases separated the two germline ends. The CDR3 DNA sequence: TGTGCCAGCAAGAGCGGGACAGGCTTCTACGAGCAGTACTTC. Its translation: CASKSGTGFYEQYF.

V and J are TRBV3-1 (or the pseudogene TRBV3-2) and TRBJ2-1; 10 bases fit TRBD2. From germline, CDR1 is LGHDT and CDR2 YNNKEL (reference sequence). The J segment lost 3 bases and the V segment lost 6 bases, leaving 5 bases of the junction unmatched. CDR3 length equals 15 residues. DNA for the CDR3: TGTGCCAGCAGTCCTAGCGGGGGTAACTACAATGAGCAGTTCTTC. Protein product: CASSPSGGNYNEQFF.

The chain has TRBV5-4 and TRBJ2-7, with TRBD1 matching 7 bases. The CDR3 loop spans 14 amino acids. The germline V gene has CDR1 SGHNT and CDR2 YYREEE (reference sequence). The V gene end was trimmed by 1 base and the J gene end by 3 bases; junction bases not matched to a gene: 4. The CDR3 spells CASSLRTGGYEQYF. The CDR3 nucleotides are TGTGCCAGCAGCTTGAGGACAGGTGGCTACGAGCAGTACTTC.

The chain has TRBV5-5 and TRBJ1-1; TRBD1 might be the D (5 bases). The germline V gene encodes CDR1 SGHKS and CDR2 YYEKEE (reference sequence). This CDR3 spans 14 amino acids. Trimming took 6 bases from V and 7 from J, leaving 19 bases between them. The CDR3 coding sequence is TGTGCCAGCACCCCCGGGACTACTCTAAGTGAAGCTTTCTTT. Translated: CASTPGTTLSEAFF.

This chain links TRBV20-1 with TRBJ1-1; D is perhaps TRBD1 (5 bases). With 3 bases removed from V and 1 base from J, the gap between germline ends came to 12 bases. Germline assignment: CDR1 DFQATT and CDR2 SNEGSKA (reference sequence). The CDR3 sequence is 14 residues long. CDR3 DNA sequence: TGCAGTGCTAGTGGTCGGGGGAGGAACACTGAAGCTTTCTTT. It translates to CSASGRGRNTEAFF.

This rearrangement joins TRBV6-5 to TRBJ1-2, with unresolved D. The CDR3 totals 14 residues. From germline, CDR1 is MNHEY and CDR2 SVGAGI. The germline V and J ends were trimmed by 5 bases and 4 bases, with 14 bases remaining between them. This CDR3 is CASSISRNSYGYTF. CDR3 nucleotide sequence: TGTGCCAGCAGTATCTCCAGGAATTCCTATGGCTACACCTTC.

V and J are TRBV28 and TRBJ2-1, with 12 positions matching TRBD1. V lost 3 bases, J lost 9 bases, and 6 bases stayed unmatched. This CDR3 region has 15 residues. Germline V lookup: CDR1 MDHEN, CDR2 SYDVKM. The CDR3 protein is CASSLSGQGAGEQFF. CDR3 DNA sequence: TGTGCCAGCAGTTTGTCGGGACAGGGGGCTGGTGAGCAGTTCTTC.

V is TRBV18 and J is TRBJ2-2, with D perhaps TRBD1 (5 bases). The V end lost 4 bases, the J end lost 3 bases, and 9 bases lay between the germline ends. The CDR3 has 14 amino acids. Germline assignment: CDR1 KGHSH and CDR2 LQKENI. CDR3 sequence: CASSRQSYTGELFF. The CDR3 nucleotides read TGTGCCAGCTCACGACAGAGCTACACCGGGGAGCTGTTTTTT.

This clone was counted once. The rearrangement uses TRBV6-2 or TRBV6-3 and TRBJ2-2, with 8 bases aligning to TRBD2. Trimming removed 2 bases from V and 2 bases from J; junction bases left unmatched: 7. This CDR3 region has 17 residues. Germline V lookup: CDR1 MNHEY, CDR2 SVGEGT. CDR3 in amino acids: CASSYGAGGPNTGELFF. The CDR3 coding sequence is TGTGCCAGCAGTTACGGGGCGGGGGGCCCCAACACCGGGGAGCTGTTTTTT.

The chain links TRBV7-3 to TRBJ2-1, with D unresolved. Germline V gene data show CDR1 as SGHTA and CDR2 as FQGTGA. Trimming took off 5 bases at V and 5 bases at J, with 7 bases between the two ends. This CDR3 is 12 amino acids long. The CDR3: CASSRNNNEQFF. CDR3 sequence (DNA): TGTGCCAGCAGCCGTAATAACAATGAGCAGTTCTTC.

The chain couples TRBV7-6 to TRBJ2-1; 11 bases agree with TRBD2. The CDR3 runs to 16 residues. Per germline, CDR1 SGHVS and CDR2 FNYEAQ. With 5 bases clipped from V and 6 bases from J, the junction kept 9 bases outside the gene matches. The CDR3 DNA reads as TGTGCCAGCAGCCTTTTACCGGGACTAGCGGTCAATGAGCAGTTCTTC. This sequence encodes CASSLLPGLAVNEQFF.

The genes are TRBV5-1 and TRBJ2-2; D unresolved. Germline CDR1 is SGHRS and CDR2 is YFSETQ. Trimming pared 2 bases from V and 3 bases from J, leaving 11 bases between. The CDR3 runs 15 residues. The CDR3 loop reads CASSFTGQDTGELFF. The CDR3, as DNA: TGCGCCAGCAGCTTTACCGGTCAGGACACCGGGGAGCTGTTTTTT.

This rearrangement joins TRBV18 to TRBJ1-5, with no clear D. V was clipped by 1 base and J by 0 bases, with 10 bases between them. Germline CDR1 and CDR2: KGHSH and LQKENI. The CDR3 contains 16 residues. The CDR3 bases are TGTGCCAGCTCACCACAATCCGGGTATAGCAATCAGCCCCAGCATTTT. Protein: CASSPQSGYSNQPQHF. The full variable domain, rest sourced from reference TRBV18 and TRBJ1-5, is NAGVMQNPRHLVRRRGQEARLRCSPMKGHSHVYWYRQLPEEGLKFMVYLQKENIIDESGMPKERFSAEFPKEGPSILRIQQVVRGDSAAYFCASSPQSGYSNQPQHFGDGTRLSIL.

The rearrangement uses TRBV25-1 and TRBJ2-7, with D tentatively TRBD1 (6 bases). Germline CDR1 and CDR2: MGHDK and SYGVNS. V was trimmed by 2 bases and J by 3 bases, leaving 11 bases between them. The CDR3 has 14 residues. In DNA, the CDR3 is TGTGCCAGCAGTGAACGGACAGCTAACTACGAGCAGTACTTC. This gives the protein CASSERTANYEQYF.

V and J are TRBV7-2 and TRBJ2-2; a weak D match, TRBD1 (5 bases). The CDR3 runs 12 residues. In germline, CDR1 is SGHTA, CDR2 FQGNSA. V was shortened by 7 bases and J by 7 bases, with 10 bases between the two germline ends. The CDR3 nucleotides read TGTGCCAGCACCAGGGAAGTCGGGGAGCTGTTTTTT. Its translation: CASTREVGELFF. Based on the CDR3 plus reference TRBV7-2 and TRBJ2-2, the full variable domain is GAGVSQSPSNKVTEKGKDVELRCDPISGHTALYWYRQSLGQGLEFLIYFQGNSAPDKSGLPSDRFSAERTGGSVSTLTIQRTQQEDSAVYLCASTREVGELFFGEGSRLTVL.

The gene calls are TRBV19 and TRBJ1-2, with 8 bases aligning to TRBD1. Trimming removed 6 bases from V and 9 bases from J; junction bases left unmatched: 9. Germline loops: CDR1 LNHDA, CDR2 SQIVND (reference sequence). CDR3 length: 13 amino acids. CDR3 sequence reads: CASRAPGGSSYTF. The DNA for the CDR3 is TGTGCCAGTAGGGCTCCAGGGGGCAGCAGCTACACCTTC.

This chain uses TRBV7-9 with TRBJ2-7; D is unresolved. CDR1 is SEHNR and CDR2 is FQNEAQ in the germline V gene (reference sequence). The ends were cut back, 4 bases at V and 5 bases at J, with 15 bases in the middle. The CDR3 consists of 14 residues. The CDR3 DNA follows: TGTGCCAGCAGCTCTGGGTCCCCCGCGGACGAGCAGTACTTC. Translation gives CASSSGSPADEQYF. Based on the CDR3 plus reference TRBV7-9 and TRBJ2-7, the full variable domain is DTGVSQNPRHKITKRGQNVTFRCDPISEHNRLYWYRQTLGQGPEFLTYFQNEAQLEKSRLLSDRFSAERPKGSFSTLEIQRTEQGDSAMYLCASSSGSPADEQYFGPGTRLTVT.

The chain joins TRBV5-1 to TRBJ2-5; the match to TRBD1 covers 8 bases. V trimming: 2 bases; J trimming: 3 bases; junction bases outside the gene matches: 9. This CDR3 spans 16 amino acids. CDR1 SGHRS and CDR2 YFSETQ come from the germline V gene. DNA for the CDR3: TGCGCCAGCAGCTTAGGACAGGGTGAGGGCGAAGAGACCCAGTACTTC. Amino acids: CASSLGQGEGEETQYF.

CDR3 in DNA: TGTGCCAGCAGCTTCGGACTAGCGGGGCAAGATACGCAGTATTTT. Residues: CASSFGLAGQDTQYF. The chain is built from TRBV3-1 (or the pseudogene TRBV3-2) and TRBJ2-3; 12 bases fit TRBD2. After removal of 5 bases from V and 5 bases from J, the junction contained 5 bases not matched to a gene. Germline V lookup: CDR1 LGHDT, CDR2 YNNKEL (reference sequence). This CDR3 has 15 residues.

J is TRBJ2-2 and V is TRBV5-4; no definite D call. V lost 0 bases and J 5 bases, leaving 11 bases between the germline ends. Germline V gene lookup returns CDR1 SGHNT and CDR2 YYREEE (reference sequence). The CDR3 loop spans 15 amino acids. The CDR3 DNA reads as TGTGCCAGCAGCTTGGATACGGTCCCTACCGGGGAGCTGTTTTTT. Protein: CASSLDTVPTGELFF.

The chain links TRBV5-1 to TRBJ2-1; D gene uncertain. V was trimmed by 4 bases and J by 4 bases, leaving 3 bases between them. Germline loops: CDR1 SGHRS, CDR2 YFSETQ. The CDR3 contains 11 residues. For the CDR3, the DNA is TGCGCCAGCAGCCAGTACAATGAGCAGTTCTTC. Its protein product is CASSQYNEQFF. Full variable domain (missing parts from reference TRBV5-1 and TRBJ2-1): KAGVTQTPRYLIKTRGQQVTLSCSPISGHRSVSWYQQTPGQGLQFLFEYFSETQRNKGNFPGRFSGRQFSNSRSEMNVSTLELGDSALYLCASSQYNEQFFGPGTRLTVL.

The genes are TRBV27 and TRBJ2-1; D may be TRBD2 (6 bases). The CDR3 is made up of 14 amino acids. V lost 3 bases and J lost 2, with 8 bases in between. Germline lookup yields CDR1 MNHEY and CDR2 SMNVEV (reference sequence). CDR3 coding DNA: TGTGCCAGCAGTTTTGGAGGGACCTACAATGAGCAGTTCTTC. Its protein product is CASSFGGTYNEQFF.